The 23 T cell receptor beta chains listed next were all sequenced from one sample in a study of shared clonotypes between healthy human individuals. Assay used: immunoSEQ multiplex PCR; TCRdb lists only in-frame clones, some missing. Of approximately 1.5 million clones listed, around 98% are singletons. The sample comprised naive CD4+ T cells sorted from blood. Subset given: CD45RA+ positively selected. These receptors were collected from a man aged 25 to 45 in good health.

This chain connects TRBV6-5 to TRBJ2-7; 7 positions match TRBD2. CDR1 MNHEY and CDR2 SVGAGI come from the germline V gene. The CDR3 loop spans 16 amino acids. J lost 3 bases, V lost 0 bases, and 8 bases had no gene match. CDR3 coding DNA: TGTGCCAGCAGTTACTCCTTCAGCGGGGCAAACTACGAGCAGTACTTC. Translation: CASSYSFSGANYEQYF.

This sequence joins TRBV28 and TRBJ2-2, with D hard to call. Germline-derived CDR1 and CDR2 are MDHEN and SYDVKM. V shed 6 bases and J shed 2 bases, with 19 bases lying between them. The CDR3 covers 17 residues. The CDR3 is CASRVLIGLGNTGELFF. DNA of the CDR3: TGTGCCAGCAGAGTACTCATCGGTCTGGGCAACACCGGGGAGCTGTTTTTT. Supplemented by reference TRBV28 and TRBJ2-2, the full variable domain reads DVKVTQSSRYLVKRTGEKVFLECVQDMDHENMFWYRQDPGLGLRLIYFSYDVKMKEKGDIPEGYSVSREKKERFSLILESASTNQTSMYLCASRVLIGLGNTGELFFGEGSRLTVL.

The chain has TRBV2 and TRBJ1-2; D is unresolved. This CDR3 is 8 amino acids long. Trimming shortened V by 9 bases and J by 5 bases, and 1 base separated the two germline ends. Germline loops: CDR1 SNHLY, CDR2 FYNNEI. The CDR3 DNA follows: TGTGCCAGTTATGGCTACACCTTC. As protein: CASYGYTF.

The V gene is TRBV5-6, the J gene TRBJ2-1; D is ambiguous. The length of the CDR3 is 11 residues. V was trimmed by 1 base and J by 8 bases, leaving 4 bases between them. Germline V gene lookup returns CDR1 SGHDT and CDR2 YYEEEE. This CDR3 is CASSLKHEQFF. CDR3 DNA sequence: TGTGCCAGCAGCTTGAAACATGAGCAGTTCTTC.

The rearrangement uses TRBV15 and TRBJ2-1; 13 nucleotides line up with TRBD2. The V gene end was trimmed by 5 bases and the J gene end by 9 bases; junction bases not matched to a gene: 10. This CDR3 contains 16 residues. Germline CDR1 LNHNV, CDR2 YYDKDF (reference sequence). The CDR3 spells CATSRGLAGAGREQFF. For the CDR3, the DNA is TGTGCCACCAGCCGTGGACTAGCGGGAGCAGGACGTGAGCAGTTCTTC.

DNA of the CDR3: TGCGCCAGCAGCTCGCCAGACCCGGGGGTTGAGCAGTTCTTC. Translation: CASSSPDPGVEQFF. The chain has TRBV5-1 and TRBJ2-1, with D possibly TRBD2 on 6 matching bases. The V gene's germline CDR1 is SGHRS and CDR2 YFSETQ. V was trimmed by 3 bases and J by 9 bases, leaving 16 bases between them. The length of the CDR3 is 14 residues.

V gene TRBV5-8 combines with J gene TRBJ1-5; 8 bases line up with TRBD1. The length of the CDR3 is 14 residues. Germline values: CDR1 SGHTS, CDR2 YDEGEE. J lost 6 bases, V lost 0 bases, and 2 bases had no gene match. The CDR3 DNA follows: TGTGCCAGCAGCTTGGCAGGGGGCACTCAGCCCCAGCATTTT. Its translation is CASSLAGGTQPQHF.

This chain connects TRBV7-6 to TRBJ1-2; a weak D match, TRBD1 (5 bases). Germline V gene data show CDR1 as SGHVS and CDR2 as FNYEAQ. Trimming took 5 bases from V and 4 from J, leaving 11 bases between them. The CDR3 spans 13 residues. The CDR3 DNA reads TGTGCCAGCAGCACCGGACACCGCTATGGCTACACCTTC. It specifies CASSTGHRYGYTF. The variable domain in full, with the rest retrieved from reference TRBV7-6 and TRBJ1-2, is GAGVSQSPRYKVTKRGQDVALRCDPISGHVSLYWYRQALGQGPEFLTYFNYEAQQDKSGLPNDRFSAERPEGSISTLTIQRTEQRDSAMYRCASSTGHRYGYTFGSGTRLTVV.

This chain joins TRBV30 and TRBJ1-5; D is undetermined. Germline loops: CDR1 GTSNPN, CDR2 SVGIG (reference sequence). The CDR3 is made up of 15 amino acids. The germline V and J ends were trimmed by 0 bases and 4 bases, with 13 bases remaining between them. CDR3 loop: CAWSVRGHLNQPQHF. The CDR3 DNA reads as TGTGCCTGGAGTGTACGTGGGCACCTAAATCAGCCCCAGCATTTT. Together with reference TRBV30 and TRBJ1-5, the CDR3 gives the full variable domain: SQTIHQWPATLVQPVGSPLSLECTVEGTSNPNLYWYRQAAGRGLQLLFYSVGIGQISSEVPQNLSASRPQDRQFILSSKKLLLSDSGFYLCAWSVRGHLNQPQHFGDGTRLSIL.

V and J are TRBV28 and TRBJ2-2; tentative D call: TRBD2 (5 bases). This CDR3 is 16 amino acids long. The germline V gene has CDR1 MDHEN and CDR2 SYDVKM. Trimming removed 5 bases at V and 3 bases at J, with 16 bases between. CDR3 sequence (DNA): TGTGCCAGCAGTCCCAGACCCTGGGGAGACACCGGGGAGCTGTTTTTT. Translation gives CASSPRPWGDTGELFF.

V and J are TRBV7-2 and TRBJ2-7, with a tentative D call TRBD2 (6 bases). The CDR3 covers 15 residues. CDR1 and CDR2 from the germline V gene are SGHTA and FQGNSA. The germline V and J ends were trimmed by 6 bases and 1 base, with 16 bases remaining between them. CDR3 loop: CASSGPGTSSYEQYF. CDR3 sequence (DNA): TGTGCCAGCAGTGGACCCGGGACTTCTTCCTACGAGCAGTACTTC. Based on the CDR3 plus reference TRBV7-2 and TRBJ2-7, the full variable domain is GAGVSQSPSNKVTEKGKDVELRCDPISGHTALYWYRQSLGQGLEFLIYFQGNSAPDKSGLPSDRFSAERTGGSVSTLTIQRTQQEDSAVYLCASSGPGTSSYEQYFGPGTRLTVT.

The DNA of the CDR3 is TGTGCCAGCAGCTCACGACAGGGACTTTACAATGAGCAGTTCTTC. Encoded protein: CASSSRQGLYNEQFF. This chain joins TRBV5-4 and TRBJ2-1; tentatively, D is TRBD1 (7 bases). Trimming removed 3 bases from V and 4 bases from J, with 14 bases in between. Germline CDR1 SGHNT, CDR2 YYREEE (reference sequence). This CDR3 has 15 amino acids. The variable domain in full, completed from reference TRBV5-4 and TRBJ2-1, reads ETGVTQSPTHLIKTRGQQVTLRCSSQSGHNTVSWYQQALGQGPQFIFQYYREEENGRGNFPPRFSGLQFPNYSSELNVNALELDDSALYLCASSSRQGLYNEQFFGPGTRLTVL.

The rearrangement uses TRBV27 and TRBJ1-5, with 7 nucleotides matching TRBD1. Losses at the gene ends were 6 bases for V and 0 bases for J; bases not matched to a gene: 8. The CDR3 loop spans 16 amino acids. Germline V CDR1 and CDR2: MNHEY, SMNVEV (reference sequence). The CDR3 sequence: CASSVRTGFSNQPQHF. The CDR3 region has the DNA TGTGCCAGCAGCGTCCGGACAGGATTTAGCAATCAGCCCCAGCATTTT.

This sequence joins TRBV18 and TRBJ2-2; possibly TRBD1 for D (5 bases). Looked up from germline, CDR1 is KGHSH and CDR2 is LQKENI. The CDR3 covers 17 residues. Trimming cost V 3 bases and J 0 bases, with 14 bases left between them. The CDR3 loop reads CASSPIRVVANTGELFF. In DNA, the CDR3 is TGTGCCAGCTCACCTATCAGGGTAGTGGCGAACACCGGGGAGCTGTTTTTT.

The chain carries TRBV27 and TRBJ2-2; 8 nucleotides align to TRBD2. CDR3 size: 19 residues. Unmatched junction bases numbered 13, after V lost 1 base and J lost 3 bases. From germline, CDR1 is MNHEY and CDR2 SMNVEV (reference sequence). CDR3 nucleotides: TGTGCCAGCAGTTTATGGTTCAAGGGGCCGGGAGGGGACACCGGGGAGCTGTTTTTT. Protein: CASSLWFKGPGGDTGELFF.

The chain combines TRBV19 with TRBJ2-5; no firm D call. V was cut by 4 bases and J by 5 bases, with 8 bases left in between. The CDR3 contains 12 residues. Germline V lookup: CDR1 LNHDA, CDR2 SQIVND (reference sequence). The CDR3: CASSTVDETQYF. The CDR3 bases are TGTGCCAGTAGTACTGTGGACGAGACCCAGTACTTC.

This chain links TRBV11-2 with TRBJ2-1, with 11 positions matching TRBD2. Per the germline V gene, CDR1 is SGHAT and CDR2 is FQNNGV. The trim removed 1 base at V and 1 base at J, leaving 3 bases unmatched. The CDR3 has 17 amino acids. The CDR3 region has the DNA TGTGCCAGCAGCTTAGGGCTAGCGGGAGGATCCTACAATGAGCAGTTCTTC. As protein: CASSLGLAGGSYNEQFF.

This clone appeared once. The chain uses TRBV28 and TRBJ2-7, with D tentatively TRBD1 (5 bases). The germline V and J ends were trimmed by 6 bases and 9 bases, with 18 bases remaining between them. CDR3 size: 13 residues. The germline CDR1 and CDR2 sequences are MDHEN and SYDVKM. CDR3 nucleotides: TGTGCCAGCAGGAGGAATACAGGTATGGTGCAGTACTTC. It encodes CASRRNTGMVQYF.

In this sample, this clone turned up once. As DNA, the CDR3 is TGTGCCAGCAGCGTAGAGGCTAGGGAGGTACTCTCTGGAAACACCATATATTTT. It specifies CASSVEAREVLSGNTIYF. The chain couples TRBV9 to TRBJ1-3; no reliable D call. The CDR3 spans 18 residues. Per germline, CDR1 SGDLS and CDR2 YYNGEE. Trimming cost V 0 bases and J 0 bases, with 16 bases left between them.

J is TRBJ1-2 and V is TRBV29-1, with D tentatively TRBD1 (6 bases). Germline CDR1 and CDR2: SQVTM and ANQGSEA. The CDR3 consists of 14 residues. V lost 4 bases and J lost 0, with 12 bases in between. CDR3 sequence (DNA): TGCAGCGTTGGACAGGATCTCTCTAACTATGGCTACACCTTC. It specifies CSVGQDLSNYGYTF.

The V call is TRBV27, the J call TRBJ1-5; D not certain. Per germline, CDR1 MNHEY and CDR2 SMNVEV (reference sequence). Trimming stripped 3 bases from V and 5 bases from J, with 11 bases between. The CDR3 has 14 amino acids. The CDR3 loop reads CASSFVGEDQPQHF. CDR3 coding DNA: TGTGCCAGCAGTTTTGTCGGGGAAGATCAGCCCCAGCATTTT.

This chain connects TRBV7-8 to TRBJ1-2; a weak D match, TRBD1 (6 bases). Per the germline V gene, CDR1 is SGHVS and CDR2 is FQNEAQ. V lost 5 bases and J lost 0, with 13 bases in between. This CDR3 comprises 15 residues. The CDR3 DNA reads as TGTGCCAGCAGCCTACCCGACAGGACTAACTATGGCTACACCTTC. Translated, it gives CASSLPDRTNYGYTF.

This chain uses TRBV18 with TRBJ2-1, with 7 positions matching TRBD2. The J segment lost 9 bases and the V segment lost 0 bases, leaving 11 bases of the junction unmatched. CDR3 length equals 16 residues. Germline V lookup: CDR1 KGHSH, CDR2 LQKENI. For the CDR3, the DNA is TGTGCCAGCTCACCACCGGTTGGGAGTCCGGGGGGTGAGCAGTTCTTC. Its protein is CASSPPVGSPGGEQFF. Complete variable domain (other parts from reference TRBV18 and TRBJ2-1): NAGVMQNPRHLVRRRGQEARLRCSPMKGHSHVYWYRQLPEEGLKFMVYLQKENIIDESGMPKERFSAEFPKEGPSILRIQQVVRGDSAAYFCASSPPVGSPGGEQFFGPGTRLTVL.